This T cell receptor beta chain stems from a study of CD8+CD57+ T cells in acquired aplastic anemia. Study overall: The DNA of sorted CD4+ and CD8+ cells averaged 3.2 ug. Study-wide points: Both patients and controls carried the same twenty-nine CD8+ CDR3 sequences.

According to the study, genomic DNA was the template for TCR beta VDJ and CDR3 profiling. Using its own MiXCR run on the reads, TCRdb lists one record per CDR3 protein. Among 150,000 to 200,000 distinct CDR3 sequences, approximately 48% were seen once, and the ten largest hold about 1.7%. In the case of this clonotype: Its antigen is undetermined.

Trimming left V 6 bases short and J 2 bases short, with 17 bases between. CDR1 is WSHSY, CDR2 SAAADI, per germline. The CDR3 covers 16 residues. In patients chosen for sequencing, flow cytometry had shown CD8+CD57+ cell expansion. Each patient carried a diagnosis of severe acquired aplastic anemia. The TCR originated in a human donor with aplastic anemia. The sample consisted of sorted CD4+, CD8+, or CD8+CD57+ T cells (not recorded which) from PBMCs. The V gene is TRBV10-2, the J gene TRBJ1-5, with a weak D call TRBD1 (6 bases). CDR3 in DNA: TGCGCCAGCAGAGACTCACAGGGTAGGGGCAATCAGCCCCAGCATTTT. This codes for CASRDSQGRGNQPQHF.